This T cell receptor beta chain was identified in a study of blood T cell repertoires in COVID-19. About the study: Sources were T cells, B-cell-depleted T cells, or PBMCs; the material itself was cDNA or gDNA.

Authors' processing steps: Researchers report that nucleated cell counts were estimated from reference gene primer amplification. Clones were sequenced by immunoSEQ multiplex PCR, and TCRdb holds only the in-frame ones, with some missing. Clonal size and the V and J genes are those of that table, whereas D and trimming came from the DNA. This table has 130,000 or so clones, roughly nine tenths appearing once. V was pared by 5 bases and J by 8 bases, with 19 bases between. Germline CDR1 reads SEHNR; CDR2 reads FQNEAQ (reference sequence). This CDR3 is built from 16 residues. Source material: peripheral blood. The TCR comes from a man between 65 and 85 years old with active or convalescent COVID-19. The chain carries TRBV7-9 and TRBJ1-6, with D tentatively TRBD1 (5 bases). The CDR3 region is CASSHGAGSEDSPLHF. CDR3 DNA sequence: TGTGCCAGCAGCCATGGGGCCGGCAGCGAGGATTCACCCCTCCACTTT.